The text below deals with one TCR beta chain. Its antigen is currently unknown. The data derive from a study of shared clonotypes between healthy human individuals. Study-level background: Donors consisted of two women and three men between 18 and 49. Study findings and constraints: Non-shared clonotypes showed lower generation probabilities than clonotypes common to all four donors. A generally larger estimated richness was seen in naive subsets than in memory subsets.

Naive CD8 cells were CD45RO-negative, positively selected for CCR7, excluding terminally differentiated effector memory CD45RA+ cells. Splitting of each subset's genomic DNA was done evenly across several immunoSEQ plates. Here immunoSEQ multiplex PCR was the method, and the copy in TCRdb shows in-frame clones only, minus some. Here the sample spans more than 600,000 clones, around 90% being singletons. The material sequenced was naive CD8+ T cells sorted from blood. The clonotype was recovered from a man aged 30 to 39 in good health.

The CDR3 spells CASSTTVYSNQPQHF. DNA for the CDR3: TGTGCCAGCAGCACGACGGTCTATAGCAATCAGCCCCAGCATTTT. This chain joins TRBV5-6 and TRBJ1-5, with no clear D. The V and J ends lost 4 bases and 0 bases respectively, with 11 bases between them. This CDR3 spans 15 amino acids. Germline assignment: CDR1 SGHDT and CDR2 YYEEEE.